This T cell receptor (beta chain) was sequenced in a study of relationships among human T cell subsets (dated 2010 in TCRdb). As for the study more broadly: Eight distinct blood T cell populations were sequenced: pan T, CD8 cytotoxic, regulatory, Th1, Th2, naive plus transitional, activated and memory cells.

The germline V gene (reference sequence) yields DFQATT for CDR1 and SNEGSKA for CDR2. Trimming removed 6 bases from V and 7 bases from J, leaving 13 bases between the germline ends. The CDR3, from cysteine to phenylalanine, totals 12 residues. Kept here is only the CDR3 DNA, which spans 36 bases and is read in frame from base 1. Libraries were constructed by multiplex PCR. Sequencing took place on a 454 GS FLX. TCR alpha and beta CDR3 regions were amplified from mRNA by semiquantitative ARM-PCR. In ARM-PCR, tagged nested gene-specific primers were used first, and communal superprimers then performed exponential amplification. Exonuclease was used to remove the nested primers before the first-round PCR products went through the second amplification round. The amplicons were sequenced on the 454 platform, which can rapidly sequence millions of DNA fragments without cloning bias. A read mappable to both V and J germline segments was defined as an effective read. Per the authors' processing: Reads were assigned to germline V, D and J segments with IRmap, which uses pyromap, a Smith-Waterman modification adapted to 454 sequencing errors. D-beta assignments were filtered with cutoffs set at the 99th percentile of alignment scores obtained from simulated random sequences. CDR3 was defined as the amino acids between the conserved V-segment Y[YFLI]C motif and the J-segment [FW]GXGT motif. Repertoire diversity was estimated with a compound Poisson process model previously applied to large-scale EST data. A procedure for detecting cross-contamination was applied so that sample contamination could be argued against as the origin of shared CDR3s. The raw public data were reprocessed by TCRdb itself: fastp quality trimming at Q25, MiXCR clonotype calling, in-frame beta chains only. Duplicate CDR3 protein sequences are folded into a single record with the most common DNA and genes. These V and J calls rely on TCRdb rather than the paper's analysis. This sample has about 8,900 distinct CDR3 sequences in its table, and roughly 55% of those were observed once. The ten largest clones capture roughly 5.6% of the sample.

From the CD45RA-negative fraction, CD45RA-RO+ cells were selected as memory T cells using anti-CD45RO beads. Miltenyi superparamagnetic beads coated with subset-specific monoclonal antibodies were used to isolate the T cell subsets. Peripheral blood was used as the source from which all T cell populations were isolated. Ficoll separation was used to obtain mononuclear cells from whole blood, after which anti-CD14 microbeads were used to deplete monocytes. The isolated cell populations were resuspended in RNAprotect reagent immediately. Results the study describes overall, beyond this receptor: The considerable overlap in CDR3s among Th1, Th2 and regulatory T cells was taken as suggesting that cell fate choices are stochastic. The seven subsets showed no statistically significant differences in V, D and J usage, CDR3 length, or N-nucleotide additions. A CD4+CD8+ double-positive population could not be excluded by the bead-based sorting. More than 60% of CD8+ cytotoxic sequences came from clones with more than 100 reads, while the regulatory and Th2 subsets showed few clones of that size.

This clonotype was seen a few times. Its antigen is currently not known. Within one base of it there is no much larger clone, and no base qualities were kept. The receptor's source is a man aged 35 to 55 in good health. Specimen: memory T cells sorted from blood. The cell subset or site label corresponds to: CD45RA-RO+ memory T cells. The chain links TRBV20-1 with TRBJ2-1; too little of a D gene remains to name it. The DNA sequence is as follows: TGCAGTGCGCTAGAAGATGGGAATGAGCAGTTCTTC. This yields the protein CSALEDGNEQFF.